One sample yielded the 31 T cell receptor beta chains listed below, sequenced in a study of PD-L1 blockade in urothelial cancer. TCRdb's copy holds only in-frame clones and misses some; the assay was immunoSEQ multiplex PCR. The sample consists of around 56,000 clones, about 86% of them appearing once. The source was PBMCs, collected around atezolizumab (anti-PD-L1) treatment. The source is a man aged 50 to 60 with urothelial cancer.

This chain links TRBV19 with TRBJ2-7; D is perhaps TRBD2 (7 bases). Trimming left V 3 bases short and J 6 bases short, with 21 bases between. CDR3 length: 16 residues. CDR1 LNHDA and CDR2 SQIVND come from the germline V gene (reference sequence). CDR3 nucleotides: TGTGCCAGTAGTATGTGGGCCCAGCGGGACATGAGCGAGCAGTACTTC. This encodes CASSMWAQRDMSEQYF.

CDR3 nucleotides: TGTGCCAGTAGTATAATCTCTAATTCACCCCTCCACTTT. This sequence encodes CASSIISNSPLHF. The chain joins TRBV19 to TRBJ1-6; D remains unclear. Trimming stripped 2 bases from V and 6 bases from J, with 5 bases between. Germline V gene sequence: CDR1 LNHDA, CDR2 SQIVND (reference sequence). This CDR3 comprises 13 residues.

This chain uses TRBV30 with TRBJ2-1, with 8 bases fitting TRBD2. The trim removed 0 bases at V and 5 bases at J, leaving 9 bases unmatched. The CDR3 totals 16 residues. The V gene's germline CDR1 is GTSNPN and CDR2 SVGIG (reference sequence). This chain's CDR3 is CAWSVGGTSGHNEQFF. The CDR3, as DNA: TGTGCCTGGAGTGTGGGAGGTACTAGCGGTCACAATGAGCAGTTCTTC. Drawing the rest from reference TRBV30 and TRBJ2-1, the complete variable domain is SQTIHQWPATLVQPVGSPLSLECTVEGTSNPNLYWYRQAAGRGLQLLFYSVGIGQISSEVPQNLSASRPQDRQFILSSKKLLLSDSGFYLCAWSVGGTSGHNEQFFGPGTRLTVL.

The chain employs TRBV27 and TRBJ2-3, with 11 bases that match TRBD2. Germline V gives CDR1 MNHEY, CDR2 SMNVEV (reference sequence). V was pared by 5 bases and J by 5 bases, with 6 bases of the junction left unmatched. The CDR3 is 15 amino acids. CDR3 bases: TGTGCCAGCAGTCTAACTAGCGGGAGCGTAGATACGCAGTATTTT. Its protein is CASSLTSGSVDTQYF.

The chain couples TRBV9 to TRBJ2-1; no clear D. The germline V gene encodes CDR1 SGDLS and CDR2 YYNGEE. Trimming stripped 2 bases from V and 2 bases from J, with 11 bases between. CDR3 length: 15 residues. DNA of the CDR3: TGTGCCAGCAGCGTGGGTTGGGCCACCTACAATGAGCAGTTCTTC. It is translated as CASSVGWATYNEQFF.

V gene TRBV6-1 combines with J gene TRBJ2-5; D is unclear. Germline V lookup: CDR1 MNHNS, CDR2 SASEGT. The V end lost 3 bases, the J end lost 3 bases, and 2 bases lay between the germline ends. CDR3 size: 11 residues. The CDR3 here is CASSDKETQYF. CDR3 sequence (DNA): TGTGCCAGCAGTGACAAAGAGACCCAGTACTTC.

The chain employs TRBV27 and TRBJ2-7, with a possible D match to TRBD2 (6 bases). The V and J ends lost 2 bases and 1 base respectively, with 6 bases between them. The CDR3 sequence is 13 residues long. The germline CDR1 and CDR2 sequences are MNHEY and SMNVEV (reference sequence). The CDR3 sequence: CASSLGGSYEQYF. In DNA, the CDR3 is TGTGCCAGCAGTTTAGGGGGGTCCTACGAGCAGTACTTC.

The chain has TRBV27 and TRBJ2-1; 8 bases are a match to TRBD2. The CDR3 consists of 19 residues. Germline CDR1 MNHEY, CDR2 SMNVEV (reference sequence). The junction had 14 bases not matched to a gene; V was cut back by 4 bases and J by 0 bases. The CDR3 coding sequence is TGTGCCAGCAGTTCCGCGGGAGGACAATATCGAAGCTCCTACAATGAGCAGTTCTTC. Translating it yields CASSSAGGQYRSSYNEQFF.

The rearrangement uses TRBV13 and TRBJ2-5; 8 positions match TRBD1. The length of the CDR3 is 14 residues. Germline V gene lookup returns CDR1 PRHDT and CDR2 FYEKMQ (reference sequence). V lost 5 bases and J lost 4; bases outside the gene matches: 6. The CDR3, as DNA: TGTGCCAGCAGCCTAGACAGGGGAGGAGAGACCCAGTACTTC. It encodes CASSLDRGGETQYF.

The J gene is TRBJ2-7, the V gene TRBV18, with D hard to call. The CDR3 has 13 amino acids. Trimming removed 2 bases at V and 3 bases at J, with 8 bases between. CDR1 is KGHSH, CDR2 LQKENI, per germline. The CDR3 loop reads CASSPSERYEQYF. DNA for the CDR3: TGTGCCAGCTCACCATCTGAGCGCTACGAGCAGTACTTC.

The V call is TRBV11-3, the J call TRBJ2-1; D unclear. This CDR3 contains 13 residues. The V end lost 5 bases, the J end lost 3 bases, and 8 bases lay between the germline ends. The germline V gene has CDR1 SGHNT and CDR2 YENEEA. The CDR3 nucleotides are TGTGCCAGCAGCAGAGATCTCTACAATGAGCAGTTCTTC. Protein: CASSRDLYNEQFF.

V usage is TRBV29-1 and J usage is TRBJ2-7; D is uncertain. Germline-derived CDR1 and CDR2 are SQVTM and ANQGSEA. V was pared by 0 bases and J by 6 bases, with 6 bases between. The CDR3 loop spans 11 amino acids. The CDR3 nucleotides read TGCAGCGTTGAAGATCCCGGCGAGCAGTACTTC. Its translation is CSVEDPGEQYF.

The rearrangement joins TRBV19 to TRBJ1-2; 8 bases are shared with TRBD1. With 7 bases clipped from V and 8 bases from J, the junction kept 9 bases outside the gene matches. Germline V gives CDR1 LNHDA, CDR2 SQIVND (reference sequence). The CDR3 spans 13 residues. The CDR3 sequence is CASTWDRYGGYTF. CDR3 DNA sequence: TGTGCCAGTACCTGGGACAGGTATGGAGGCTACACCTTC.

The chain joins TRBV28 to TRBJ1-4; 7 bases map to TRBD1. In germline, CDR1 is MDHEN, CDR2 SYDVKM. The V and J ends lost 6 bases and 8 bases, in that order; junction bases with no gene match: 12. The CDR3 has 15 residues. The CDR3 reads CASRATGKKWEKLFF. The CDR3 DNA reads TGTGCCAGCAGGGCGACAGGGAAGAAGTGGGAAAAACTGTTTTTT.

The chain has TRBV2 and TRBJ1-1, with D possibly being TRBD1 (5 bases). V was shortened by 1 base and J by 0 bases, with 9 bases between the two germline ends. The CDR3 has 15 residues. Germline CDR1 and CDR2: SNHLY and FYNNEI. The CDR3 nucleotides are TGTGCCAGCAGTGAAGATGCAGGGATGAACACTGAAGCTTTCTTT. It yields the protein CASSEDAGMNTEAFF.

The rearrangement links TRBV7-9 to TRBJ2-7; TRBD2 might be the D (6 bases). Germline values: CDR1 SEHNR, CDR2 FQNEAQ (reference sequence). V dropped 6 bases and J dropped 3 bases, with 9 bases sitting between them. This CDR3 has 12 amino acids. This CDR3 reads CASSWTIYEQYF. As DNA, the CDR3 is TGTGCCAGCAGTTGGACTATCTACGAGCAGTACTTC.

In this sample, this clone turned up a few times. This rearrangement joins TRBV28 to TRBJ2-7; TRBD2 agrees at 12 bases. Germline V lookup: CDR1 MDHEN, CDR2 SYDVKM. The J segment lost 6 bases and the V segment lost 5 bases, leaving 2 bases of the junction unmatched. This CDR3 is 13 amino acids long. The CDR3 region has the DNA TGTGCCAGCAGTCTAGCGGGAGGGGTCGAGCAGTACTTC. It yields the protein CASSLAGGVEQYF.

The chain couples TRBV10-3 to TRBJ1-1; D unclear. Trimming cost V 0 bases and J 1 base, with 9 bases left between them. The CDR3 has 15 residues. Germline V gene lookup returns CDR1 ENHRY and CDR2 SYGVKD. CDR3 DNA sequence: TGTGCCATCAGTGAGTCGAGTGCTTCGAACACTGAAGCTTTCTTT. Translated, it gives CAISESSASNTEAFF.

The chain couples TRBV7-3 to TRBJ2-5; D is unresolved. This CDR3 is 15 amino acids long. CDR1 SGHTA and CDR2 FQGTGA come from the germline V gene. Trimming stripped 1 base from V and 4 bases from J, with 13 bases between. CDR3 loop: CASSLSPGIGETQYF. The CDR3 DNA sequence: TGTGCCAGCAGCTTAAGTCCAGGCATTGGAGAGACCCAGTACTTC.

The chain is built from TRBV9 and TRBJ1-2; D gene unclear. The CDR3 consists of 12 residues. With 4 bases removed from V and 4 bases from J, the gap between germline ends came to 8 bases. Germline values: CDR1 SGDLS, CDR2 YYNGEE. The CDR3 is CASSPGGYGYTF. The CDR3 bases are TGTGCCAGCAGCCCTGGCGGCTATGGCTACACCTTC.

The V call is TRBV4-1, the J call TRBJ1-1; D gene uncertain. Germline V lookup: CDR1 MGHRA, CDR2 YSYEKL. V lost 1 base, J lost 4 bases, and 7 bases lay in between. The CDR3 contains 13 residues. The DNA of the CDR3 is TGCGCCAGCAGCCAAGGTCCGGGCACTGAAGCTTTCTTT. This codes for CASSQGPGTEAFF.

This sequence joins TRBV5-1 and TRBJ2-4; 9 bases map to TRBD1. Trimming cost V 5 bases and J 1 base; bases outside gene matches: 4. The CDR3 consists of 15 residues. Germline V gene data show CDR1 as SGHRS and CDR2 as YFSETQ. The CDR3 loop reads CASRRTGEAKNIQYF. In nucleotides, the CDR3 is TGCGCCAGCAGGAGGACAGGGGAGGCCAAAAACATTCAGTACTTC.

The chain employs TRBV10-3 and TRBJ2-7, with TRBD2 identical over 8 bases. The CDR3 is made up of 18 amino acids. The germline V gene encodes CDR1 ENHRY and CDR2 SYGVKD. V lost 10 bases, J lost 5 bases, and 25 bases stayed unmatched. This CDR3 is CATASRQFWSGRRDEQYF. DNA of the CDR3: TGTGCCACCGCTTCGAGACAGTTTTGGAGCGGGAGACGGGACGAGCAGTACTTC.

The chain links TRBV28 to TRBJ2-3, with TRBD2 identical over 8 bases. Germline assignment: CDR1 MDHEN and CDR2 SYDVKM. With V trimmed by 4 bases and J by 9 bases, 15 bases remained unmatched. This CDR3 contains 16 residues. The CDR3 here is CASSSGAGSPGGTQYF. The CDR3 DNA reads TGTGCCAGCAGTTCAGGGGCGGGAAGTCCGGGAGGGACGCAGTATTTT.

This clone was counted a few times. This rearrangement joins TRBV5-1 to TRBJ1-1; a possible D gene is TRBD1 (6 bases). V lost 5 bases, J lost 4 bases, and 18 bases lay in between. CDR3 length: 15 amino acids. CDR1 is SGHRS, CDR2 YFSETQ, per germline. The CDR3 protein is CASSYVGGMGTEAFF. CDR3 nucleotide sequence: TGCGCCAGCAGTTACGTAGGGGGTATGGGCACTGAAGCTTTCTTT.

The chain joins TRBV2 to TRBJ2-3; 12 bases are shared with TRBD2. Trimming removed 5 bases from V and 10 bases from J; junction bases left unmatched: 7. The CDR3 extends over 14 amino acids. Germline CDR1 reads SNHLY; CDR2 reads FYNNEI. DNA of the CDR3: TGTGCCAGCAGTAAGACTAGCGGGAGCCCCTCGCAGTATTTT. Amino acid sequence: CASSKTSGSPSQYF.

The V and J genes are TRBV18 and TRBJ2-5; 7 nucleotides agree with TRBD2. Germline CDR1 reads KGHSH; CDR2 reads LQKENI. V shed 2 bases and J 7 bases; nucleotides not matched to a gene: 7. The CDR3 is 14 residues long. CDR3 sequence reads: CASSPGRAQGTQYF. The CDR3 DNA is TGTGCCAGCTCACCAGGGAGGGCCCAGGGGACCCAGTACTTC.

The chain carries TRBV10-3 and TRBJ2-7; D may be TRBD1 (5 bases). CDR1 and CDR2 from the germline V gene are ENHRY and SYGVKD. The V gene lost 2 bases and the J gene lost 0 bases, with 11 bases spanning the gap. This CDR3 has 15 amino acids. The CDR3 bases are TGTGCCATCAGTGAGGGGGCCTTAGACTCCTACGAGCAGTACTTC. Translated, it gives CAISEGALDSYEQYF.

The CDR3, as DNA: TGTGCCTGGCAAGCTACAGTGAACACTGAAGCTTTCTTT. This sequence encodes CAWQATVNTEAFF. The V call is TRBV30, the J call TRBJ1-1; D remains unclear. Germline V gene lookup returns CDR1 GTSNPN and CDR2 SVGIG (reference sequence). V lost 5 bases, J lost 0 bases, and 10 bases lay in between. The CDR3 sequence is 13 residues long.

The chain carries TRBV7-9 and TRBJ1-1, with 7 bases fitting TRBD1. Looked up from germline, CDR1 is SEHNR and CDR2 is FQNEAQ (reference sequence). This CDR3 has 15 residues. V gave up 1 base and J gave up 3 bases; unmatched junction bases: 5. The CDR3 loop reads CASSLERGLDTEAFF. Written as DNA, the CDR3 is TGTGCCAGCAGCTTAGAGAGGGGGCTGGACACTGAAGCTTTCTTT.

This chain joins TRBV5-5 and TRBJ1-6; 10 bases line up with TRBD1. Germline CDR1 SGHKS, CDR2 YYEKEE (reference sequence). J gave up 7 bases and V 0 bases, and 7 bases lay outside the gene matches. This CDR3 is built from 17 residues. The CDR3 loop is CASSLEGPGQGNSPLHF. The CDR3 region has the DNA TGTGCCAGCAGCTTGGAGGGTCCGGGACAGGGGAATTCACCCCTCCACTTT.